These 20 T cell receptor beta chains came from one sample sequenced in a study of blood T cell repertoires in COVID-19 (dated by TCRdb to between 2020 and 2021). Libraries were made using the immunoSEQ multiplex PCR assay. The clones in this table, taken by TCRdb from immuneACCESS, are in-frame only. Not every clone is retained; where verified, under half of the shortfall comes from an unresolved V gene, and the cause of the rest is unknown. The sample profile shows about 260,000 clones; about 89% of them were found once. The ten biggest clones cover approximately 1.5% of the sample. Material for sequencing was peripheral blood. The receptors originated from a woman aged 40 to 50 who had recovered from COVID-19.

The chain recombines TRBV9 with TRBJ1-1; no clear D. The CDR3 consists of 14 residues. Trimming took off 3 bases at V and 3 bases at J, with 12 bases between the two ends. Germline assignment: CDR1 SGDLS and CDR2 YYNGEE. Written as DNA, the CDR3 is TGTGCCAGCAGCGGATACAGAGGGTACACTGAAGCTTTCTTT. It is translated as CASSGYRGYTEAFF.

The chain has TRBV30 and TRBJ1-5; TRBD1 is a possible D gene (5 bases). The CDR3 consists of 13 residues. Germline V CDR1 and CDR2: GTSNPN, SVGIG (reference sequence). Trimming shortened V by 3 bases and J by 7 bases, and 13 bases separated the two germline ends. In DNA, the CDR3 is TGTGCCTGGAGGGGGCCTAAGGGGCAGCCCCAGCATTTT. This encodes CAWRGPKGQPQHF.

V and J are TRBV27 and TRBJ2-1; 7 positions agree with TRBD2. Trimming cost V 0 bases and J 0 bases; bases outside gene matches: 2. The CDR3 is made up of 16 amino acids. The V gene's germline CDR1 is MNHEY and CDR2 SMNVEV (reference sequence). CDR3 in amino acids: CASSLSRGSSYNEQFF. CDR3 bases: TGTGCCAGCAGTTTATCGCGGGGGAGCTCCTACAATGAGCAGTTCTTC.

V and J are TRBV5-4 and TRBJ2-3, with TRBD2 identical over 7 bases. V lost 2 bases and J lost 2; bases outside the gene matches: 8. The length of the CDR3 is 16 residues. Germline V CDR1 and CDR2: SGHNT, YYREEE (reference sequence). This CDR3 reads CASSFFLGGSTDTQYF. CDR3 DNA: TGTGCCAGCAGCTTTTTTCTGGGGGGGTCCACAGATACGCAGTATTTT. Full variable domain (rest looked up from reference TRBV5-4 and TRBJ2-3): ETGVTQSPTHLIKTRGQQVTLRCSSQSGHNTVSWYQQALGQGPQFIFQYYREEENGRGNFPPRFSGLQFPNYSSELNVNALELDDSALYLCASSFFLGGSTDTQYFGPGTRLTVL.

V usage is TRBV30 and J usage is TRBJ2-7; weak D call: TRBD2 (5 bases). Germline V lookup: CDR1 GTSNPN, CDR2 SVGIG (reference sequence). The CDR3 sequence is 12 residues long. V gave up 5 bases and J gave up 4 bases, with 12 bases separating them. In DNA, the CDR3 is TGTGCCTGGCGGGTCGGGGTTTACGAGCAGTACTTC. This codes for CAWRVGVYEQYF.

The rearrangement joins TRBV24-1 to TRBJ1-1, with D maybe TRBD1 (5 bases). The CDR3 runs 15 residues. Germline CDR1 KGHDR, CDR2 SFDVKD. V was cut by 8 bases and J by 4 bases, with 19 bases left in between. The CDR3 DNA sequence: TGTGCCACCACCCTCTTACGGACAAACTGCACTGAAGCTTTCTTT. Protein: CATTLLRTNCTEAFF.

The CDR3 spells CASSQEETGGIGDSPLHF. In nucleotides, the CDR3 is TGCGCCAGCAGCCAAGAAGAAACTGGAGGGATCGGGGATTCACCCCTCCACTTT. V gene TRBV4-3 combines with J gene TRBJ1-6; D is unclear. CDR1 is LGHNA and CDR2 is YSLEER in the germline V gene. V was trimmed by 0 bases and J by 8 bases, leaving 20 bases between them. CDR3 length: 18 amino acids.

This chain links TRBV2 with TRBJ2-3, with TRBD1 as a possible D gene (6 bases). Germline V CDR1 and CDR2: SNHLY, FYNNEI. The CDR3 length is 15 residues. V was clipped by 1 base and J by 8 bases, with 16 bases between them. The CDR3 sequence: CASSEEGRGEGTQYF. CDR3 nucleotides: TGTGCCAGCAGTGAAGAGGGCAGGGGTGAAGGTACGCAGTATTTT.

This clone turned up a few times. The chain has TRBV7-3 and TRBJ1-6; 7 nucleotides line up with TRBD1. Germline V gene data show CDR1 as SGHTA and CDR2 as FQGTGA. The V segment lost 1 base and the J segment 4 bases; nucleotides outside the gene matches: 7. CDR3 length equals 17 residues. CDR3 sequence (DNA): TGTGCCAGCAGCTTAAGAGGGGGCGATTTTTATAATTCACCCCTCCACTTT. It yields the protein CASSLRGGDFYNSPLHF.

The rearrangement joins TRBV18 to TRBJ1-2; D is uncertain. The CDR3 runs to 14 residues. The germline gives CDR1 KGHSH, CDR2 LQKENI. V lost 5 bases and J lost 8, with 18 bases in between. The CDR3, as DNA: TGTGCCAGCTCAACGCCGGGGAGGCTATGGGGCTACACCTTC. This encodes CASSTPGRLWGYTF.

This chain connects TRBV5-1 to TRBJ2-7, with D possibly matching TRBD1 (5 bases). Trimming removed 4 bases at V and 2 bases at J, with 13 bases between. The CDR3 runs to 14 residues. CDR1 and CDR2 (germline): SGHRS, YFSETQ. The CDR3 bases are TGCGCCAGCAGCCCTCAGGGCCCGGCCTACGAGCAGTACTTC. It yields the protein CASSPQGPAYEQYF.

J is TRBJ1-1 and V is TRBV5-1; 7 nucleotides line up with TRBD1. There are 15 residues in the CDR3. The trim removed 4 bases at V and 0 bases at J, leaving 6 bases unmatched. Germline V CDR1 and CDR2: SGHRS, YFSETQ. The DNA of the CDR3 is TGCGCCAGCAGCAATAACAGGGGACTGAACACTGAAGCTTTCTTT. Its translation: CASSNNRGLNTEAFF.

V gene TRBV27 combines with J gene TRBJ1-2; 9 bases map to TRBD1. Per germline, CDR1 MNHEY and CDR2 SMNVEV (reference sequence). CDR3 size: 16 residues. With 4 bases clipped from V and 6 bases from J, the junction kept 12 bases outside the gene matches. CDR3 in amino acids: CASSYLGTGMEDGYTF. In nucleotides, the CDR3 is TGTGCCAGCAGTTATCTCGGGACAGGGATGGAGGATGGCTACACCTTC.

CDR3 amino acids: CASSQGTGHQPQHF. The CDR3 nucleotides are TGCGCCAGCAGCCAAGGGACAGGGCATCAGCCCCAGCATTTT. V is TRBV4-1 and J is TRBJ1-5; TRBD1 matches at 8 bases. This CDR3 comprises 14 residues. The J segment lost 5 bases and the V segment lost 1 base, leaving 1 base of the junction unmatched. Per germline, CDR1 MGHRA and CDR2 YSYEKL.

The chain couples TRBV11-1 to TRBJ1-6; TRBD1 aligns across 9 bases. Unmatched junction bases numbered 11, after V lost 7 bases and J lost 10 bases. CDR1 is SGHAT, CDR2 FQDESV, per germline (reference sequence). The CDR3 loop spans 15 amino acids. This chain's CDR3 is CASTLRTGEGSPLHF. The CDR3 DNA reads as TGTGCCAGCACCCTAAGGACAGGGGAAGGATCACCCCTCCACTTT. Using reference TRBV11-1 and TRBJ1-6 for the parts outside the CDR3, the full variable domain is EAEVAQSPRYKITEKSQAVAFWCDPISGHATLYWYRQILGQGPELLVQFQDESVVDDSQLPKDRFSAERLKGVDSTLKIQPAELGDSAMYLCASTLRTGEGSPLHFGNGTRLTVT.

This chain joins TRBV4-1 and TRBJ2-5; no clear D gene. This CDR3 has 14 amino acids. Germline V gives CDR1 MGHRA, CDR2 YSYEKL. V lost 2 bases, J lost 4 bases, and 11 bases lay in between. The CDR3 reads CASSQTGLGETQYF. In DNA, the CDR3 is TGCGCCAGCAGCCAAACGGGTTTAGGAGAGACCCAGTACTTC.

J is TRBJ1-2 and V is TRBV18, with TRBD1 matching over 9 bases. CDR3 length: 15 amino acids. V was clipped by 4 bases and J by 3 bases; unmatched bases: 6. From germline, CDR1 is KGHSH and CDR2 LQKENI. CDR3 loop: CASSRSDRGHYGYTF. The CDR3 nucleotides read TGTGCCAGCTCACGCTCGGACAGGGGCCACTATGGCTACACCTTC.

The V call is TRBV5-1, the J call TRBJ2-7; weak D call: TRBD1 (6 bases). This CDR3 comprises 13 residues. Per the germline V gene, CDR1 is SGHRS and CDR2 is YFSETQ. V was clipped by 0 bases and J by 7 bases, with 11 bases between them. The CDR3 loop is CASSLAGEREQYF. CDR3 DNA sequence: TGCGCCAGCAGCTTGGCAGGGGAAAGGGAGCAGTACTTC. The whole variable domain, remainder taken from reference TRBV5-1 and TRBJ2-7, is KAGVTQTPRYLIKTRGQQVTLSCSPISGHRSVSWYQQTPGQGLQFLFEYFSETQRNKGNFPGRFSGRQFSNSRSEMNVSTLELGDSALYLCASSLAGEREQYFGPGTRLTVT.

This chain connects TRBV5-1 to TRBJ1-6; perhaps TRBD1 as D (5 bases). V lost 4 bases and J lost 5, with 7 bases in between. CDR1 is SGHRS, CDR2 YFSETQ, per germline. The CDR3 has 13 amino acids. This chain's CDR3 is CASSRGHNSPLHF. In DNA, the CDR3 is TGCGCCAGCAGCAGGGGTCATAATTCACCCCTCCACTTT.

This rearrangement joins TRBV19 to TRBJ1-1; perhaps TRBD1 as D (6 bases). V was clipped by 6 bases and J by 4 bases, with 9 bases between them. Germline V gene sequence: CDR1 LNHDA, CDR2 SQIVND (reference sequence). The CDR3 sequence is 12 residues long. The CDR3 nucleotides read TGTGCCAGTAGCATCAGGGGCACTGAAGCTTTCTTT. This translates into CASSIRGTEAFF. Full variable domain (missing parts from reference TRBV19 and TRBJ1-1): DGGITQSPKYLFRKEGQNVTLSCEQNLNHDAMYWYRQDPGQGLRLIYYSQIVNDFQKGDIAEGYSVSREKKESFPLTVTSAQKNPTAFYLCASSIRGTEAFFGQGTRLTVV.